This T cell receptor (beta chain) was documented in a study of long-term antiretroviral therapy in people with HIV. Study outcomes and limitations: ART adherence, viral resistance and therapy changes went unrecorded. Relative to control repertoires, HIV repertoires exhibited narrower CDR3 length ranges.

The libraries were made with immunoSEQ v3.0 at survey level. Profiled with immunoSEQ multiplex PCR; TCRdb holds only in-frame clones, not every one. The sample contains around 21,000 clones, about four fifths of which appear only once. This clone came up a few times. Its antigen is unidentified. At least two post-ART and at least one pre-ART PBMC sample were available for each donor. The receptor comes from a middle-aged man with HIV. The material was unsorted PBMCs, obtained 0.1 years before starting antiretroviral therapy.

The CDR3 nucleotides read TGTGCCAGTAGTATAGGACGGATCAATCAGCCCCAGCATTTT. Its translation: CASSIGRINQPQHF. V and J are TRBV19 and TRBJ1-5; D call uncertain. CDR3 size: 14 residues. The germline V gene encodes CDR1 LNHDA and CDR2 SQIVND (reference sequence). V was clipped by 1 base and J by 3 bases, with 7 bases between them.